The clone carrying this TCR beta chain was counted once. The sample is drawn from a study of sequential checkpoint blockade in melanoma. Described treatment: randomized to nivolumab then ipilimumab (arm A) or the reverse (arm B). DNA-damaging chemotherapy had not been given to any patient beforehand. Sequencing used immunoSEQ multiplex PCR; TCRdb keeps in-frame clones, though not all of them. The profile shows approximately 37,000 clones, approximately 84% of them singletons. CDR1 is SGDLS and CDR2 is YYNGEE in the germline V gene. V gave up 0 bases and J gave up 2 bases, with 12 bases separating them. The CDR3 contains 15 residues.

The chain recombines TRBV9 with TRBJ2-7, with a weak D call TRBD2 (6 bases). The receptor comes from a human donor with melanoma. The sample was CD8+ T cells sorted from blood (inferred from file names), taken from a patient given nivolumab and ipilimumab in sequence. The CDR3 coding sequence is TGTGCCAGCAGCGTAGGTGTTAGCGGAGCCTACGAGCAGTACTTC. This sequence encodes CASSVGVSGAYEQYF.